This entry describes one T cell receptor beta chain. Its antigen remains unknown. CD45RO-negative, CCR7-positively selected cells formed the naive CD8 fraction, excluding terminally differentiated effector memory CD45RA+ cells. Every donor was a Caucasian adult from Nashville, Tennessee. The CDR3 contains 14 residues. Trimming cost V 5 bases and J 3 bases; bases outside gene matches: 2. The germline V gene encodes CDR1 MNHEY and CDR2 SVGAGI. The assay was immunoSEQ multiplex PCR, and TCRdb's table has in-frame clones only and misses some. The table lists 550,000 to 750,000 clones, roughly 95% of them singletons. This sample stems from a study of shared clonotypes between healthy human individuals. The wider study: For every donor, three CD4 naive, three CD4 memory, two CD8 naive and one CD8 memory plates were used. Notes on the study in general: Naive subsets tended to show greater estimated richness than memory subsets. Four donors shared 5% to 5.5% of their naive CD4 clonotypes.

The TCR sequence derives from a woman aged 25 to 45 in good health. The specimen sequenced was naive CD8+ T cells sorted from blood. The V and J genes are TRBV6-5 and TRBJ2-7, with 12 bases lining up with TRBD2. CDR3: CASSRTSGNYEQYF. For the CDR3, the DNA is TGTGCCAGCAGTCGGACTAGCGGGAACTACGAGCAGTACTTC.